What follows describes a single TCR beta chain. The CDR3 sequence is 14 residues long. V dropped 5 bases and J dropped 1 base, with 9 bases sitting between them. CDR1 is SNHLY, CDR2 FYNNEI, per germline. The data stem from a study of blood T cell repertoires in COVID-19. Study summary: PBMCs, B-cell-depleted T cells, or T cells were the source of the cDNA or gDNA that made up the material.

Clones were read by immunoSEQ multiplex PCR, and TCRdb kept only the in-frame ones, dropping some. The sample contains 200,000 to 300,000 clones, 88% of which appear only once. The chain uses TRBV2 and TRBJ1-3; D may be TRBD1 (6 bases). Material for sequencing was peripheral blood. The TCR was taken from a man aged 55 to 69 who had recovered from COVID-19. As DNA, the CDR3 is TGTGCCAGCAGTACAGGGTTGTCTGGAAACACCATATATTTT. Protein sequence: CASSTGLSGNTIYF.